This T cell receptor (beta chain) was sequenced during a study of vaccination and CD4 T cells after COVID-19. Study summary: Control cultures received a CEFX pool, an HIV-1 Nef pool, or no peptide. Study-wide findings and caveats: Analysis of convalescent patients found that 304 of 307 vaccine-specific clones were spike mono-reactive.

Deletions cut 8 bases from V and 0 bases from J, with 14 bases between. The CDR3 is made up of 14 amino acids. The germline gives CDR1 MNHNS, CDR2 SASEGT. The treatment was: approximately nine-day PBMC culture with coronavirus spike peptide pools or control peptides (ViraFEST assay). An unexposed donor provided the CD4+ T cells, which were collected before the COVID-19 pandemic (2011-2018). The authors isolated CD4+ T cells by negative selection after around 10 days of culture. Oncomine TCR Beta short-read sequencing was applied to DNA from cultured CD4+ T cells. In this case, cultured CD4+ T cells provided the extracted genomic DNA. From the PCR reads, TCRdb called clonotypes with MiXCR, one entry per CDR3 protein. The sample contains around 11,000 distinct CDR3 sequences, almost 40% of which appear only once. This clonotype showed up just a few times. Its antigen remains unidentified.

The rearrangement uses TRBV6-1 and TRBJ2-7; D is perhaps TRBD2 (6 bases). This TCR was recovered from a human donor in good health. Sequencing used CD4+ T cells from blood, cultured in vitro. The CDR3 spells CASSGTASSYEQYF. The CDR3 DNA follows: TGTGCCAGCTCCGGGACTGCGAGCTCCTACGAGCAGTACTTC.